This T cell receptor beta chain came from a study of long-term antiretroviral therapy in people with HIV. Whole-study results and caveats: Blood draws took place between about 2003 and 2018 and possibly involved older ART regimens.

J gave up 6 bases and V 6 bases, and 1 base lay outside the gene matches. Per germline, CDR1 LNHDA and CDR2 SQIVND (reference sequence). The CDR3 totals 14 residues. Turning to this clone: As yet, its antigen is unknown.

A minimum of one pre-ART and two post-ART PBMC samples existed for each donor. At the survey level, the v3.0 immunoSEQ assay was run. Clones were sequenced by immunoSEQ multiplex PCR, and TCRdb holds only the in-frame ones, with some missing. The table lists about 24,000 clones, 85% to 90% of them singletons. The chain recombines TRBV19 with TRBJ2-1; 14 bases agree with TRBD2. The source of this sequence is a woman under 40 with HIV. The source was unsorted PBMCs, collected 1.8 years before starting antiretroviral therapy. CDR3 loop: CASRTSGGGNEQFF. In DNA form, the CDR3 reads TGTGCCAGTAGGACTAGCGGGGGGGGCAATGAGCAGTTCTTC.